The clone carrying this TCR beta chain was seen only a few times. Its antigen is unknown. The data were obtained in a study of blood T cells in healthy people across ages. General study findings and limits: Strong correlation linked observed beta diversity and percent naive T cells. More naive CD4+ cells and higher diversity marked long-lived donors relative to aged donors. Changes seen in expanded clonotypes were possibly confounded by donor CMV status left unknown.

Then a second PCR, running about 6 to 11 cycles, was carried out with a sample-barcoded 5' primer and a J-beta primer mix. TCRdb re-called the 5' RACE reads with MiXCR, one entry per CDR3 protein. The data show approximately 690,000 distinct CDR3 sequences, about 53% seen once. Per-sample yields of isolated PBMCs were at least 6 million. What was sequenced was blood. The TCR was taken from a man aged 55 to 70 in good health.

CDR3 in DNA: TGTGCCAGCAGTTACCAAGCGCAGTTCGCAGATACGCAGTATTTT. Translating gives CASSYQAQFADTQYF. V and J are TRBV6-6 and TRBJ2-3, with D uncertain. This CDR3 is built from 15 residues. V dropped 2 bases and J dropped 4 bases, with 13 bases sitting between them. CDR1 is MNHNY, CDR2 SVGAGI, per germline (reference sequence).